Following are 31 T cell receptor beta chains from one sample sequenced in a study of human T cells and chemical hapten exposure. Noted time point: patch test 1, 2 weeks after DPC sensitization. This sample's treatment: therapeutic diphenylcyclopropenone sensitization with weekly scalp DPC. TCRdb reprocessed the RACE reads with MiXCR, giving one entry per CDR3 protein. The data show roughly 200,000 distinct CDR3 sequences, 20% to 25% seen once. The input for sequencing was whole blood, taken in connection with sensitization to the hapten diphenylcyclopropenone (DPC). These receptors all come from a woman aged 45-59 years with alopecia areata. Some clones in this sample may be carry-over from other donors' samples.

This clonotype was counted a few times. V gene TRBV11-2 combines with J gene TRBJ1-1; D unclear. CDR1 and CDR2 from the germline V gene are SGHAT and FQNNGV. Trimming took off 8 bases at V and 5 bases at J, with 9 bases between the two ends. The CDR3 is made up of 11 amino acids. CDR3 in amino acids: CASQKGTEAFF. CDR3 in DNA: TGTGCCAGCCAGAAAGGGACTGAAGCTTTCTTT.

The rearrangement links TRBV5-1 to TRBJ2-5; D is ambiguous. Germline values: CDR1 SGHRS, CDR2 YFSETQ. V was pared by 4 bases and J by 2 bases, with 9 bases between. The CDR3 is made up of 13 amino acids. CDR3 protein: CASSPDRQETQYF. In nucleotides, the CDR3 is TGCGCCAGCAGCCCGGACCGGCAAGAGACCCAGTACTTC.

V gene TRBV19 combines with J gene TRBJ2-2; 15 bases are a match to TRBD2. This CDR3 is built from 17 residues. Germline CDR1 LNHDA, CDR2 SQIVND (reference sequence). V shed 10 bases and J 7 bases; nucleotides not matched to a gene: 13. The CDR3, as DNA: TGTGCCACCTCCGGGACTAGCGGGAGGCTGGCCGGCGGGGAGCTGTTTTTT. Protein sequence: CATSGTSGRLAGGELFF.

V usage is TRBV12-5 and J usage is TRBJ2-7; D is ambiguous. CDR1 is LGHNT and CDR2 is FRNRAP in the germline V gene. This CDR3 contains 13 residues. Trimming took 5 bases from V and 2 from J, leaving 10 bases between them. The CDR3 sequence is CASGRGDTYEQYF. Written as DNA, the CDR3 is TGTGCTAGTGGTCGTGGGGATACCTACGAGCAGTACTTC.

V is TRBV29-1 and J is TRBJ1-1; weak D call: TRBD1 (5 bases). Germline V lookup: CDR1 SQVTM, CDR2 ANQGSEA. V was cut by 1 base and J by 9 bases, with 12 bases left in between. The CDR3 length is 12 residues. CDR3 region: CSVEVGQGQAFF. For the CDR3, the DNA is TGCAGCGTTGAAGTAGGGCAGGGCCAAGCTTTCTTT.

This clonotype has a handful of counts. This chain uses TRBV29-1 with TRBJ2-5; TRBD1 aligns across 7 bases. The CDR3 sequence is 13 residues long. The ends lost 0 bases at V and 7 bases at J; junction bases unmatched: 5. In germline, CDR1 is SQVTM, CDR2 ANQGSEA. CDR3 residues: CSVEDTGAGTQYF. CDR3 bases: TGCAGCGTTGAAGATACAGGGGCCGGGACCCAGTACTTC.

The chain employs TRBV6-1 and TRBJ1-1; 7 bases match TRBD1. The V and J ends lost 5 bases and 5 bases, in that order; junction bases with no gene match: 8. In germline, CDR1 is MNHNS, CDR2 SASEGT. This CDR3 is built from 14 residues. The DNA for the CDR3 is TGTGCCAGCAGTTCCGACAGGGTGTGGACTGAAGCTTTCTTT. Translated: CASSSDRVWTEAFF.

This clonotype showed up just a few times. The CDR3 sequence: CSAAGGAGKGQYF. CDR3 sequence (DNA): TGCAGTGCGGCTGGGGGGGCCGGTAAGGGGCAGTACTTC. V is TRBV20-1 and J is TRBJ2-7, with D maybe TRBD2 (7 bases). CDR3 length equals 13 residues. CDR1 DFQATT and CDR2 SNEGSKA come from the germline V gene (reference sequence). V dropped 6 bases and J dropped 9 bases, with 21 bases sitting between them.

The J gene is TRBJ2-7, the V gene TRBV28; D is uncertain. Germline V gene data show CDR1 as MDHEN and CDR2 as SYDVKM. CDR3 length equals 15 residues. V lost 3 bases to trimming and J lost 6 bases, with 18 bases between them. The CDR3 region is CASSFPGPTTREQYF. CDR3 bases: TGTGCCAGCAGTTTTCCGGGCCCGACCACTCGCGAGCAGTACTTC.

In DNA, the CDR3 is TGCAGCGGACAGGCAGCTGGGGCCAACGTCCTGACTTTC. This sequence encodes CSGQAAGANVLTF. This chain joins TRBV29-1 and TRBJ2-6, with D tentatively TRBD1 (6 bases). Germline V gene data show CDR1 as SQVTM and CDR2 as ANQGSEA. Between the trimmed V and J ends, which lost 7 bases and 2 bases, there was a span of 9 bases. The CDR3 has 13 amino acids.

This clonotype came up a few times. The genes are TRBV6-5 and TRBJ1-1; 7 bases align to TRBD1. The V and J ends lost 4 bases and 6 bases, in that order; junction bases with no gene match: 8. This CDR3 has 14 amino acids. CDR1 MNHEY and CDR2 SVGAGI come from the germline V gene. CDR3 in amino acids: CASSSVGGPPEAFF. CDR3 DNA: TGTGCCAGCAGTTCCGTAGGGGGCCCCCCTGAAGCTTTCTTT.

Ten or more counts support this clonotype. V is TRBV7-9 and J is TRBJ2-3, with a tentative D call TRBD1 (7 bases). The CDR3 is 15 residues long. The V and J ends lost 3 bases and 3 bases respectively, with 13 bases between them. CDR1 and CDR2 from the germline V gene are SEHNR and FQNEAQ (reference sequence). The CDR3 region has the DNA TGTGCCAGCAGCTTCAGGGGGGATGTGACAGATACGCAGTATTTT. Amino acids: CASSFRGDVTDTQYF.

The chain joins TRBV24-1 to TRBJ2-5, with 7 bases aligning to TRBD1. The germline V gene has CDR1 KGHDR and CDR2 SFDVKD. This CDR3 comprises 16 residues. Losses at the gene ends were 3 bases for V and 2 bases for J; bases not matched to a gene: 8. Here the CDR3 reads CATSDQSTGPQETQYF. The CDR3 DNA reads as TGTGCCACCAGTGATCAATCGACAGGGCCTCAAGAGACCCAGTACTTC.

This clonotype was found many times. V usage is TRBV5-1 and J usage is TRBJ2-7; weak D call: TRBD2 (6 bases). Germline V gene lookup returns CDR1 SGHRS and CDR2 YFSETQ. Trimming cost V 2 bases and J 2 bases, with 11 bases left between them. The CDR3 contains 14 residues. The CDR3 loop reads CASSFLGGTYEQYF. CDR3 nucleotides: TGCGCCAGCAGCTTTTTAGGCGGGACCTACGAGCAGTACTTC.

In its sample, this clonotype was seen a few times. The V gene is TRBV10-3, the J gene TRBJ2-1; D possibly matches TRBD1 or TRBD2 (5 bases each). This CDR3 contains 13 residues. From germline, CDR1 is ENHRY and CDR2 SYGVKD. Trimming shortened V by 10 bases and J by 8 bases, and 18 bases separated the two germline ends. For the CDR3, the DNA is TGTGCCACTAAATCCCCCGGGGCCCATGAGCAGTTCTTC. Protein sequence: CATKSPGAHEQFF.

The chain couples TRBV6-5 to TRBJ2-5; 13 bases fit TRBD2. The CDR3 has 16 amino acids. The trim removed 5 bases at V and 5 bases at J, leaving 8 bases unmatched. The germline CDR1 and CDR2 sequences are MNHEY and SVGAGI. The chain's CDR3 is CASSRRTSGRGETQYF. CDR3 DNA: TGTGCCAGCAGTAGACGGACTAGCGGGAGAGGGGAGACCCAGTACTTC.

This clonotype showed up just a few times. V usage is TRBV5-4 and J usage is TRBJ2-1; no reliable D call. Germline CDR1 is SGHNT and CDR2 is YYREEE (reference sequence). The CDR3 length is 16 residues. V dropped 7 bases and J dropped 0 bases, with 17 bases sitting between them. The CDR3 DNA reads TGTGCCAGCCGCCTTATCGGGCGAAGCTCCTACAATGAGCAGTTCTTC. Its protein product is CASRLIGRSSYNEQFF.

This sequence joins TRBV5-1 and TRBJ2-3; 7 bases agree with TRBD2. Germline V gene lookup returns CDR1 SGHRS and CDR2 YFSETQ. There are 14 residues in the CDR3. The V and J ends lost 0 bases and 5 bases, in that order; junction bases with no gene match: 3. For the CDR3, the DNA is TGCGCCAGCAGCTTGGTACTAGCGCAAGATACGCAGTATTTT. This codes for CASSLVLAQDTQYF.

The V and J genes are TRBV29-1 and TRBJ2-1; D is unresolved. From germline, CDR1 is SQVTM and CDR2 ANQGSEA. This CDR3 region has 14 residues. V was pared by 6 bases and J by 9 bases, with 21 bases between. In DNA, the CDR3 is TGCAGCGTCGGGCTCCAGGCAGACTTGGGTGAGCAGTTCTTC. It translates to CSVGLQADLGEQFF.

This rearrangement joins TRBV7-6 to TRBJ2-3; the D is unclear. Deletions cut 1 base from V and 0 bases from J, with 8 bases between. The CDR3 runs 15 residues. Germline V gene lookup returns CDR1 SGHVS and CDR2 FNYEAQ. In nucleotides, the CDR3 is TGTGCCAGCAGCTTAGAATCGCAAAGCACAGATACGCAGTATTTT. The encoded protein is CASSLESQSTDTQYF.

This clonotype was observed a few times. V usage is TRBV7-2 and J usage is TRBJ1-2; D gene unclear. This CDR3 comprises 13 residues. Trimming left V 0 bases short and J 5 bases short, with 7 bases between. CDR1 SGHTA and CDR2 FQGNSA come from the germline V gene. In DNA, the CDR3 is TGTGCCAGCAGCTTAGCTCAACAGTATGGCTACACCTTC. Its protein product is CASSLAQQYGYTF.

The rearrangement uses TRBV21-1 and TRBJ2-1; the table's D call, TRBD2, has no DNA check behind it. TRBV21-1 is an annotated pseudogene. The CDR3 is made up of 16 amino acids. The CDR3 DNA follows: TGTGCCAGCAGCAAAGCGCTGGGACTGGCCTACAATGAGCAGTTCTTC. Protein product: CASSKALGLAYNEQFF.

This chain uses TRBV20-1 with TRBJ2-1; 7 bases agree with TRBD1. From germline, CDR1 is DFQATT and CDR2 SNEGSKA (reference sequence). J lost 6 bases, V lost 3 bases, and 2 bases had no gene match. The CDR3 spans 12 residues. The CDR3 DNA follows: TGCAGTGCTAGCTACAGGGGCAATGAGCAGTTCTTC. Its protein product is CSASYRGNEQFF.

This clonotype was seen only a few times. The J gene is TRBJ2-1, the V gene TRBV6-5, with 7 nucleotides matching TRBD1. From germline, CDR1 is MNHEY and CDR2 SVGAGI. With 7 bases clipped from V and 5 bases from J, the junction kept 14 bases outside the gene matches. The CDR3 is 16 residues long. CDR3 loop: CASTPGLAGGNNEQFF. The DNA for the CDR3 is TGTGCCAGCACCCCCGGGTTGGCAGGGGGAAACAATGAGCAGTTCTTC.

The CDR3: CASRQSTNTGELFF. The CDR3 DNA sequence: TGTGCCAGCAGACAAAGTACGAACACCGGGGAGCTGTTTTTT. The J gene is TRBJ2-2, the V gene TRBV12-3 or TRBV12-4; D gene unclear. This CDR3 contains 14 residues. The V end was cut by 6 bases, the J end by 0 bases, with 8 bases between.

V usage is TRBV5-4 and J usage is TRBJ1-4, with D maybe TRBD1 (6 bases). V was cut by 4 bases and J by 8 bases, with 30 bases left in between. Germline lookup yields CDR1 SGHNT and CDR2 YYREEE (reference sequence). The CDR3 extends over 19 amino acids. Written as DNA, the CDR3 is TGTGCCAGCAGCCCGACGGACCGGACAGCTAAGGAAGGGTGGGAAAAACTGTTTTTT. This gives the protein CASSPTDRTAKEGWEKLFF.

The chain combines TRBV7-9 with TRBJ2-7; TRBD2 aligns across 10 bases. Germline V gene sequence: CDR1 SEHNR, CDR2 FQNEAQ (reference sequence). V was pared by 2 bases and J by 4 bases, with 2 bases of the junction left unmatched. The CDR3 loop spans 14 amino acids. CDR3 DNA sequence: TGTGCCAGCAGCTTACTAGCGGGAGATTACGAGCAGTACTTC. Residues: CASSLLAGDYEQYF.

In its sample, this clonotype was seen a few times. The chain links TRBV19 to TRBJ2-5, with 8 bases matching TRBD1. V trimming: 4 bases; J trimming: 5 bases; junction bases outside the gene matches: 12. This CDR3 is 16 amino acids long. Germline V gene sequence: CDR1 LNHDA, CDR2 SQIVND (reference sequence). The CDR3 bases are TGTGCCAGTAGTACCTCAAAGGACAGGGTTCTTGAGACCCAGTACTTC. As protein: CASSTSKDRVLETQYF.

This clonotype was recorded many times. The chain links TRBV20-1 to TRBJ1-1; 11 nucleotides agree with TRBD1. The CDR3 extends over 13 amino acids. V trimming: 6 bases; J trimming: 4 bases; junction bases outside the gene matches: 4. From germline, CDR1 is DFQATT and CDR2 SNEGSKA (reference sequence). For the CDR3, the DNA is TGCAGTGCCGGACAGGGGGCGGGCACTGAAGCTTTCTTT. Translated: CSAGQGAGTEAFF.

This clonotype was detected only a few times. V usage is TRBV7-7 and J usage is TRBJ2-1; D may be TRBD1 (5 bases). Germline V lookup: CDR1 SSHAT, CDR2 FNYEAQ (reference sequence). V gave up 5 bases and J gave up 3 bases, with 14 bases separating them. This CDR3 is 15 amino acids long. The CDR3 region has the DNA TGTGCCAGCAGCCCATTTGAGACAGTCTACAATGAGCAGTTCTTC. Translation gives CASSPFETVYNEQFF.

This chain links TRBV29-1 with TRBJ2-5; no definite D call. The CDR3 has 10 amino acids. The V end lost 4 bases, the J end lost 4 bases, and 4 bases lay between the germline ends. In germline, CDR1 is SQVTM, CDR2 ANQGSEA. The CDR3 coding sequence is TGCAGCGTTGGCCCAGAGACCCAGTACTTC. Translating it yields CSVGPETQYF.